These T cell receptor beta chains were read from a single sample in a study of cytomegalovirus exposure and HLA in healthy donors. Sequencing used immunoSEQ multiplex PCR; TCRdb keeps in-frame clones, though not all of them. The table includes 200,000 to 250,000 clones, more than 75% detected once. Sequenced input: PBMCs. Receptors were obtained from a woman in her forties in good health and CMV-seronegative. Each CDR3 is given with its conserved first and last residue. A D gene is named only where the DNA matches it firmly. The size field is filled for only some rows; it gives once, few, many or a size class.

>.|TRBJ1-5|TRBV27|.
CASRTNRGNQPQHF
TGTGCCAGCAGGACTAATAGGGGCAATCAGCCCCAGCATTTT
>.|TRBJ2-1|TRBV28|.
CASRAEWGLGNEQFF
TGTGCCAGCAGGGCCGAATGGGGACTCGGTAATGAGCAGTTCTTC
>.|TRBJ1-2|TRBV7-6|.
CASSPGGLKNYGYTF
TGTGCCAGCAGCCCCGGCGGGCTTAAAAACTATGGCTACACCTTC
>.|TRBJ1-2|TRBV27|.
CATGGGYGYTF
TGTGCCACTGGAGGCGGTTATGGCTACACCTTC
>TRBD1|TRBJ1-5|TRBV28|.
CASSLLPGGAFTGRNQPQHF
TGTGCCAGCAGTTTATTGCCAGGGGGCGCCTTTACCGGTCGCAATCAGCCCCAGCATTTT
>TRBD1|TRBJ2-2|TRBV19|few
CASTSFSRGSGELFF
TGTGCCAGCACTTCCTTTAGCAGGGGGTCCGGGGAGCTGTTTTTT
>.|TRBJ2-1|TRBV9|.
CASRIGGVRNEQFF
TGTGCCAGCCGGATAGGGGGAGTTCGGAATGAGCAGTTCTTC
>.|TRBJ1-2|TRBV19|.
CASSRQGYGYTF
TGTGCCAGTAGTAGGCAGGGATATGGCTACACCTTC
>TRBD2|TRBJ2-7|TRBV19|.
CASTIAGSSYEQYF
TGTGCCAGTACTATAGCGGGGAGCTCCTACGAGCAGTACTTC
>TRBD1|TRBJ1-1|TRBV14|once
CASSPFTGGNTEAFF
TGTGCCAGCAGCCCGTTCACAGGGGGGAACACTGAAGCTTTCTTT
>.|TRBJ1-1|TRBV5-1|.
CASSLDEGWTEAFF
TGCGCCAGCAGCTTGGACGAGGGTTGGACTGAAGCTTTCTTT
>.|TRBJ1-2|TRBV2|.
CASSFRGNYGYTF
TGTGCCAGCAGTTTCAGGGGAAACTATGGCTACACCTTC
>.|TRBJ1-1|TRBV7-3|.
CASSFRRNTEAFF
TGTGCCAGCAGCTTCCGCAGGAACACTGAAGCTTTCTTT
>.|TRBJ2-3|TRBV18|.
CASSRTQGSTDTQYF
TGTGCCAGCTCACGGACACAGGGAAGTACAGATACGCAGTATTTT
>TRBD1|TRBJ1-4|TRBV6-1|.
CASRGQGEYKKLFF
TGTGCCAGCAGGGGACAGGGAGAGTACAAAAAACTGTTTTTT
>TRBD1|TRBJ2-7|TRBV10-1|once
CASSSTGTGIEQYF
TGCGCCAGCAGTTCAACCGGGACAGGGATCGAGCAGTACTTC
>.|TRBJ1-1|TRBV19|.
CASSIVTGNTEAFF
TGTGCCAGTAGTATAGTGACAGGGAACACTGAAGCTTTCTTT
>.|TRBJ2-7|TRBV30|.
CAWSVGSRPSYEQYF
TGTGCCTGGAGTGTAGGTAGCCGCCCATCCTACGAGCAGTACTTC
>TRBD1|TRBJ2-2|TRBV5-1|.
CASSIGTAGELFF
TGCGCCAGCAGCATTGGGACAGCTGGGGAGCTGTTTTTT
>TRBD2|TRBJ2-5|TRBV5-1|few
CASSLEGLAVETQYF
TGCGCCAGCAGCCTCGAAGGACTAGCGGTTGAGACCCAGTACTTC
>TRBD1|TRBJ2-2|TRBV7-9|.
CASSFYRGNTGELFF
TGTGCCAGCAGCTTTTACAGGGGAAACACCGGGGAGCTGTTTTTT
>TRBD2|TRBJ2-1|TRBV18|.
CASSTGGLDEQFF
TGTGCCAGCTCGACGGGGGGGCTCGATGAGCAGTTCTTC
>TRBD1|TRBJ2-3|TRBV18|few
CASSPTGTGRTDTQYF
TGTGCCAGCTCACCTACCGGGACAGGGCGCACAGATACGCAGTATTTT
>.|TRBJ2-3|TRBV6-5|.
CASSYGGSTDTQYF
TGTGCCAGCAGTTATGGCGGGAGCACAGATACGCAGTATTTT
>.|TRBJ1-2|TRBV5-1|.
CASSLSPPLNYGYTF
TGCGCCAGCAGCTTGTCCCCCCCCCTTAACTATGGCTACACCTTC
>.|TRBJ2-7|TRBV7-2|.
CASSLVSHEQYF
TGTGCCAGCAGCTTAGTGAGCCACGAGCAGTACTTC
>.|TRBJ2-2|TRBV19|.
CASSPQAGVAGELFF
TGTGCCAGTAGTCCCCAGGCAGGGGTGGCCGGGGAGCTGTTTTTT
>.|TRBJ1-2|TRBV5-1|.
CASAQGRISNYGYTF
TGCGCCAGCGCCCAGGGTCGGATCTCTAACTATGGCTACACCTTC
>.|TRBJ1-1|TRBV2|.
CASSEFQGGVGTEAFF
TGTGCCAGCAGTGAGTTCCAGGGTGGGGTTGGCACTGAAGCTTTCTTT
>.|TRBJ2-5|TRBV7-9|.
CASSTGGLGMLETQYF
TGTGCCAGCAGCACTGGGGGACTCGGGATGTTGGAGACCCAGTACTTC
>.|TRBJ1-1|TRBV4-1|.
CASSQEKGRVDTEAFF
TGCGCCAGCAGCCAAGAAAAGGGCAGGGTTGACACTGAAGCTTTCTTT
>.|TRBJ2-5|TRBV29-1|.
CSVLKGVGETQYF
TGCAGCGTTTTAAAGGGGGTAGGCGAGACCCAGTACTTC
>.|TRBJ2-1|TRBV11-2|.
CASSLDWSADEQFF
TGTGCCAGCAGCTTAGATTGGTCCGCGGATGAGCAGTTCTTC
>.|TRBJ2-2|TRBV7-9|.
CASSLGLANTGELFF
TGTGCCAGCAGCTTAGGACTAGCGAACACCGGGGAGCTGTTTTTT
>.|TRBJ1-1|TRBV7-2|once
CASSYRSGAYTEAFF
TGTGCCAGCAGCTATAGATCTGGGGCCTACACTGAAGCTTTCTTT
>TRBD2|TRBJ2-3|TRBV2|.
CASSALGGRATDTQYF
TGTGCCAGCAGTGCTCTCGGCGGGAGGGCCACAGATACGCAGTATTTT
>TRBD2|TRBJ2-1|TRBV30|.
CACPLASGSYEQFF
TGTGCCTGCCCTTTGGCTAGCGGGAGCTATGAGCAGTTCTTC
>.|TRBJ2-1|TRBV5-1|once
CASSLFSGYNEQFF
TGCGCCAGCAGCTTGTTTTCCGGGTATAATGAGCAGTTCTTC
>TRBD1|TRBJ2-7|TRBV5-1|.
CASSLVSGTGSYEQYF
TGCGCCAGCAGCTTGGTATCCGGGACAGGGTCCTACGAGCAGTACTTC
>.|TRBJ2-7|TRBV27|.
CASSFRGRGHEQYF
TGTGCCAGCAGTTTTCGGGGGAGAGGCCACGAGCAGTACTTC
>TRBD1|TRBJ1-1|TRBV2|.
CASRSGQAGNTEAFF
TGTGCCAGCAGGTCAGGACAGGCCGGTAACACTGAAGCTTTCTTT